The sequence of this T cell receptor beta chain was determined in a study of T cell repertoires and leukemia-associated antigens. Study at large: Effective reads per sample ranged from about 3 to 5.0 million. Findings and caveats of the study: V, J, VDJ and CDR3 counts did not differ significantly among groups.

A remark on this clonotype: Its target is unknown.

TCRdb processed the 5' RACE reads anew with MiXCR; each CDR3 protein has one entry. The sample contains 11,000 to 15,000 distinct CDR3 sequences, 30% to 45% of which appear only once. CDR3 length: 15 residues. J lost 6 bases, V lost 4 bases, and 3 bases had no gene match. Germline V lookup: CDR1 SGHRS, CDR2 YFSETQ. The chain combines TRBV5-1 with TRBJ2-1; 14 positions agree with TRBD2. The TCR was taken from a female donor in good health. The sequencing input was CD3+ T cells sorted from blood and cultured. The CDR3 DNA reads TGCGCCAGCAGCCAAGGGACTAGCGGGAGCAATGAGCAGTTCTTC. Translated: CASSQGTSGSNEQFF.